Below, one TCR beta chain is given with its context. This entry comes from a study of cytomegalovirus exposure and HLA in healthy donors. In the study overall: Out of about 179 million T cells, an earlier analysis found 117 million unique TCR beta sequences in total.

PCR involved 60 Vbeta and 13 Jbeta primers. Sequencing was performed with immunoSEQ multiplex PCR; in TCRdb, only in-frame clones are kept and a portion is missing. Of 100,000 to 150,000 clones in the sample, 77% were seen once. Each donor's status was that of a healthy bone marrow donor. The germline CDR1 and CDR2 sequences are SGHTA and FQGNSA. With 5 bases removed from V and 0 bases from J, the gap between germline ends came to 9 bases. This CDR3 is 14 amino acids long. The gene calls are TRBV7-2 and TRBJ2-3, with D maybe TRBD2 (6 bases). Sequencing was carried out using PBMCs. The receptor was isolated from a woman between 40 and 50 years old in good health and CMV-seropositive. The DNA for the CDR3 is TGTGCCAGCAGCGTGGGACTGAGCACAGATACGCAGTATTTT. Its protein is CASSVGLSTDTQYF.